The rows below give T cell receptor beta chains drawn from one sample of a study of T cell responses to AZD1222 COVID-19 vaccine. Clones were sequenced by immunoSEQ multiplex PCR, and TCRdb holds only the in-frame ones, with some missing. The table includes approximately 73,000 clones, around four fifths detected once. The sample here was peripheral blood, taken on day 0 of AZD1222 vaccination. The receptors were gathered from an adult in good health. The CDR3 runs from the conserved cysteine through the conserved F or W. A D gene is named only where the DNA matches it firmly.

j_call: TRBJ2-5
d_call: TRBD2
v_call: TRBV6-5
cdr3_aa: CASSYSGTSGEETQYF

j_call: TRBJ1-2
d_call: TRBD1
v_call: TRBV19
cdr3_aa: CASSPTATGSGYGYTF

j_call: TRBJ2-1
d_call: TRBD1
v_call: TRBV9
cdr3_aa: CASSVEGQGRDEQFF

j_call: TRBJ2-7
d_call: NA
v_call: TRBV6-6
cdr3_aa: CASSSIYEQYF

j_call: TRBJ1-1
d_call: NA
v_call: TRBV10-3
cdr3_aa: CAIRTDSLNTEAFF

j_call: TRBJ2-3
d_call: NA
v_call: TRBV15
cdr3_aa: CATSVGQVTDTQYF

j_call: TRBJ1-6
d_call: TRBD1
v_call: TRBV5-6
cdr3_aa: CASSPTGQGRSPLHF

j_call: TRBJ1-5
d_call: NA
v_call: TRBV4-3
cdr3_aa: CASSQDRGEGQPQHF

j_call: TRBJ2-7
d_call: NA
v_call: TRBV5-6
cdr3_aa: CASSLGPGYEQYF

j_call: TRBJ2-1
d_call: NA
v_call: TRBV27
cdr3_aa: CASSLTYNEQFF

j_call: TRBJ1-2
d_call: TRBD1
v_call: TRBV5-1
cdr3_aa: CASSLGDREWGYTF

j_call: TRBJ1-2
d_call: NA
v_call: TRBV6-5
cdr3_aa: CATRFESYGYTF

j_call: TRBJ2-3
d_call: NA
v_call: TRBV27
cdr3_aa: CASSWRASTDTQYF

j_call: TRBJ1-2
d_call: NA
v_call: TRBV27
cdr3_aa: CASTSPAGSNYGYTF

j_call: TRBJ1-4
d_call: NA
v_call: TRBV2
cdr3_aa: CASSENEKLFF

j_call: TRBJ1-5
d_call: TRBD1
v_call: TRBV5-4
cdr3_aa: CASIHRGFYSNQPQHF

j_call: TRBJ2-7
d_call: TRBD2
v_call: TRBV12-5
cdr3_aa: CASGPTSGSLYEQYF

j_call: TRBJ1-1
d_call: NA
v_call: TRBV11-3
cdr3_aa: CASSLQENTEAFF

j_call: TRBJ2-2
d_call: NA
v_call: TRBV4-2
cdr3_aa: CASSQQVTGELFF

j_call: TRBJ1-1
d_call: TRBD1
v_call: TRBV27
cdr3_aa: CASSLSPGQGLTEAFF

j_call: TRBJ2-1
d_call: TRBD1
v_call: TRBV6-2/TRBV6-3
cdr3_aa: CASSYSVTGDHNEQFF

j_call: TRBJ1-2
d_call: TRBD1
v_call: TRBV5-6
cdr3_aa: CASSSRDRAWGGYTF

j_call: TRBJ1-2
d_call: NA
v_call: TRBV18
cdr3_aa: CASSPPTANYGYTF

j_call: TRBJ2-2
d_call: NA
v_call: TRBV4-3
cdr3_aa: CASRLRDENTGELFF

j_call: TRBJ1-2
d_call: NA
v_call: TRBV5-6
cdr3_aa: CASSLYGDGYGYTF

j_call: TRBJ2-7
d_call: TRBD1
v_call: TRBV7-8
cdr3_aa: CASSLTDRAGQYF

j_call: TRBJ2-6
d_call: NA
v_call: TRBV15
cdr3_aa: CATSKLRFSHSGANVLTF

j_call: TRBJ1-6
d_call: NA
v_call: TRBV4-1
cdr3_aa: CASSQGLTGRINSPLHF

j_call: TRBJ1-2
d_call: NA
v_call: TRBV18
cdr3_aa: CASSPRTGDLYGYTF

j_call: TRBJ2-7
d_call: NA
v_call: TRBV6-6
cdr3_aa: CASSYSSLDLSYEQYF

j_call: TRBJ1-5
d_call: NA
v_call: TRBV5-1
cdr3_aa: CASSLGPQGSNQPQHF

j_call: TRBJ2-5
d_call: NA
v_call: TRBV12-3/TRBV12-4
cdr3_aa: CASSREPQETQYF

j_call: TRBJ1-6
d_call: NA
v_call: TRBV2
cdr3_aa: CASRGEFSPLHF

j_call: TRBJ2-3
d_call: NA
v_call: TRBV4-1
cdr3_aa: CASSLPFGSGRDTQYF

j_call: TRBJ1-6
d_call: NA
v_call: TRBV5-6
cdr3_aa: CASSLQGTSYNSPLHF

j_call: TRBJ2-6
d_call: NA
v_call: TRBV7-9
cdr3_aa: CASSLVASGANVLTF

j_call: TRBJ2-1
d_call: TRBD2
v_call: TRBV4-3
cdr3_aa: CASSQEASGLNGKQFF

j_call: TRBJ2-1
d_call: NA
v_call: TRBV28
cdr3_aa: CASSSIGGVHLTSANEQFF

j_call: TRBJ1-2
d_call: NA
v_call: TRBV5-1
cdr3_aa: CASSLAGGRGRAGYGYTF

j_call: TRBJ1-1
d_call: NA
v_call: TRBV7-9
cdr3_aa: CASSAGHTEAFF

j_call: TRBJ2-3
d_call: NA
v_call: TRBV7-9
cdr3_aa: CASNPLQGGDTQYF

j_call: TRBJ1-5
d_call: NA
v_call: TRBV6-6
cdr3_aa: CASSPTNSNQPQHF

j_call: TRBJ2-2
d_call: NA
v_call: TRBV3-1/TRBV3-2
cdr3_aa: CASSQSQPTNTGELFF

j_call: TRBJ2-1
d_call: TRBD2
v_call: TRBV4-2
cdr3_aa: CASSPGLAGQGEQFF

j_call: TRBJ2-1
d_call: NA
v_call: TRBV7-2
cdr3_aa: CASSLSGYNEQFF

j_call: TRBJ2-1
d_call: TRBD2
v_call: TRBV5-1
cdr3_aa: CASSLVGSGSLVANEQFF

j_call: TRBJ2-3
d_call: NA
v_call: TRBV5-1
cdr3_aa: CASTLSPLGTDTQYF

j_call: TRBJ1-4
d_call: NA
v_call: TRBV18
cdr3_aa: CASSPRQGVTNEKLFF

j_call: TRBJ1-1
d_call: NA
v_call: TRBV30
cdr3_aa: CAWIHGKTEAFF